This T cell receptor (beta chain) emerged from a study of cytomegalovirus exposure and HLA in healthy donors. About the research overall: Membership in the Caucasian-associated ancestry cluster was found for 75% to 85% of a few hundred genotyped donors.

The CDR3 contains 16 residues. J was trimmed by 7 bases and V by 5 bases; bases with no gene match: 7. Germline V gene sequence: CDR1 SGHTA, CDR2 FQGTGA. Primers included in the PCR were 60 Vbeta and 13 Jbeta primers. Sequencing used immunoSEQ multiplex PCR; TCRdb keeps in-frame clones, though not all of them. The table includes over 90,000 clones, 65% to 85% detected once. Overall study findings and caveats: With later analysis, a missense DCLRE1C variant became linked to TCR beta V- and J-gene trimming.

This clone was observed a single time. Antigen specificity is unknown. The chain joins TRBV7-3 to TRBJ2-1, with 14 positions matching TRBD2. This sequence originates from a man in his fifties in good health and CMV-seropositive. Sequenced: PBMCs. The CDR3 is CASSAPGLAGANEQFF. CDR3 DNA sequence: TGTGCCAGCAGCGCACCGGGACTAGCGGGAGCTAATGAGCAGTTCTTC.